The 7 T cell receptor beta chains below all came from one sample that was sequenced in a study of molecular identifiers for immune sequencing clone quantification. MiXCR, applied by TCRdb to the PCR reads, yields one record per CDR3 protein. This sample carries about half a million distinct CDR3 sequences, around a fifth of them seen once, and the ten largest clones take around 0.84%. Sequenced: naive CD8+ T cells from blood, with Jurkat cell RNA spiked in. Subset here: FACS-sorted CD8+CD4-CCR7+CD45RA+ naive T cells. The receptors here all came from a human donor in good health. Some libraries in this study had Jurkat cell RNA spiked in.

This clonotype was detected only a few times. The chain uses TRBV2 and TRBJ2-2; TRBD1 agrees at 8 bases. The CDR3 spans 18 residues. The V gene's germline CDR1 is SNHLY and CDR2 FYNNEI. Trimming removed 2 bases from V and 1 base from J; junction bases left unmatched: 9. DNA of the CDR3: TGTGCCAGCAGTGAATTGCGGGCAGGGGGCCGGAACACCGGGGAGCTGTTTTTT. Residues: CASSELRAGGRNTGELFF.

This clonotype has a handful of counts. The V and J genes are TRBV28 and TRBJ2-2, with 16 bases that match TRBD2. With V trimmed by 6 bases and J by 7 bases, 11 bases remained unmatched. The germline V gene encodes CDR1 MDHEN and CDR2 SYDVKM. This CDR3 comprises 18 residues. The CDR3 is CASRLTGTSGRAGGELFF. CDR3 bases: TGTGCCAGCAGATTGACCGGGACTAGCGGGAGGGCTGGCGGGGAGCTGTTTTTT.

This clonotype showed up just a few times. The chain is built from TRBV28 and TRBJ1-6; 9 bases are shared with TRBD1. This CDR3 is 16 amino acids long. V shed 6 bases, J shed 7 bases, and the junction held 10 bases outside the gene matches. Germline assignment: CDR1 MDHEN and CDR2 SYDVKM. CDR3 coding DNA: TGTGCCAGCAGCCGGGACAGGGCTTCAGGAAATTCACCCCTCCACTTT. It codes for CASSRDRASGNSPLHF.

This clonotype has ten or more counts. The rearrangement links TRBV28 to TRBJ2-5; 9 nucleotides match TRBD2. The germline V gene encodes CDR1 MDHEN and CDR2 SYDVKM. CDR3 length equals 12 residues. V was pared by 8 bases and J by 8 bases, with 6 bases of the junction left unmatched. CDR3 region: CASETSGLTQYF. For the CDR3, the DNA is TGTGCCAGCGAAACTAGCGGGCTTACCCAGTACTTC.

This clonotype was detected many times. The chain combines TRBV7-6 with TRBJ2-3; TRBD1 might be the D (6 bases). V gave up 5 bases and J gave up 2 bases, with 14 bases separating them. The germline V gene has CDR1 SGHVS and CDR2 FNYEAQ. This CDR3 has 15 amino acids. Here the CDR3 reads CASSLMDSYTDTQYF. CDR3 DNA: TGTGCCAGCAGCCTCATGGACAGCTACACAGATACGCAGTATTTT.

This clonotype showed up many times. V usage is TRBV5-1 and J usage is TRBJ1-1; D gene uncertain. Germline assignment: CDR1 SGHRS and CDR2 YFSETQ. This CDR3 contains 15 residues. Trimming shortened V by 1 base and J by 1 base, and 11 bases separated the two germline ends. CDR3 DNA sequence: TGCGCCAGCAGCTTGTTCGTACCCGAGAACACTGAAGCTTTCTTT. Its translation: CASSLFVPENTEAFF. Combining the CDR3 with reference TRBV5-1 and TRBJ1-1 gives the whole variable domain KAGVTQTPRYLIKTRGQQVTLSCSPISGHRSVSWYQQTPGQGLQFLFEYFSETQRNKGNFPGRFSGRQFSNSRSEMNVSTLELGDSALYLCASSLFVPENTEAFFGQGTRLTVV.

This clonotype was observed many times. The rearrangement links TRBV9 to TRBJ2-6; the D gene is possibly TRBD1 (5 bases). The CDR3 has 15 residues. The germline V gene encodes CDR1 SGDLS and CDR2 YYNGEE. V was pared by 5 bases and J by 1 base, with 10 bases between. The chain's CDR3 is CASRSGFSGANVLTF. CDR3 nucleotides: TGTGCCAGCAGATCAGGGTTTTCTGGGGCCAACGTCCTGACTTTC.